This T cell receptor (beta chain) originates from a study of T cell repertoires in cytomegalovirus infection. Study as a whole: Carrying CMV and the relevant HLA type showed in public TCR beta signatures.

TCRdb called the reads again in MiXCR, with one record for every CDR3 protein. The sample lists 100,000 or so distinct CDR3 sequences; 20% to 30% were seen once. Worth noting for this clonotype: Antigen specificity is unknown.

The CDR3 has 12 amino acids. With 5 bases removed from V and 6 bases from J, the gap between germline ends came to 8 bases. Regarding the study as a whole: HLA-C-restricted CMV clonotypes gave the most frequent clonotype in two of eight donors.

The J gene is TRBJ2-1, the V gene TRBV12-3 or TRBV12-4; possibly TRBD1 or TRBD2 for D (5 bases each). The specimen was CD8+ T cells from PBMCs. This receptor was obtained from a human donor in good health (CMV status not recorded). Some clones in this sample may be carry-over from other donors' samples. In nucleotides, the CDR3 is TGTGCCAGCAGTCCAGGGACCAATGAGCAGTTCTTC. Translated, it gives CASSPGTNEQFF.